The 31 T cell receptor beta chains listed next were all sequenced from one sample in a study of blood T cell repertoires in COVID-19. The table came from immunoSEQ multiplex PCR; TCRdb's copy has only in-frame clones and leaves some out. The sample has about 110,000 clones, about 90% seen once; the top ten hold 4.8%. Material: peripheral blood. Every receptor here comes from a human donor in a cohort sampled during active COVID-19.

The chain uses TRBV5-1 and TRBJ1-2, with D tentatively TRBD1 (5 bases). Trimming left V 4 bases short and J 8 bases short, with 18 bases between. CDR3 length equals 14 residues. Germline CDR1 SGHRS, CDR2 YFSETQ. CDR3: CASSLQANVDGYTF. DNA of the CDR3: TGCGCCAGCAGCCTACAGGCGAACGTTGACGGCTACACCTTC.

CDR3 DNA sequence: TGTGCCAGCAGCATGACAGGGGTGCATCAGCCCCAGCATTTT. Translation: CASSMTGVHQPQHF. This rearrangement joins TRBV6-5 to TRBJ1-5; 8 bases map to TRBD1. Germline V lookup: CDR1 MNHEY, CDR2 SVGAGI. CDR3 length: 14 residues. The trim removed 6 bases at V and 5 bases at J, leaving 6 bases unmatched.

This chain links TRBV9 with TRBJ1-1; TRBD1 aligns across 10 bases. Germline values: CDR1 SGDLS, CDR2 YYNGEE. With V trimmed by 4 bases and J by 4 bases, 10 bases remained unmatched. The CDR3 is 16 residues long. The CDR3 DNA reads as TGTGCCAGCAGCTCCGGGACAGGGGTTGGGGTCACTGAAGCTTTCTTT. Residues: CASSSGTGVGVTEAFF. The whole variable domain, filled in from reference TRBV9 and TRBJ1-1, reads DSGVTQTPKHLITATGQRVTLRCSPRSGDLSVYWYQQSLDQGLQFLIQYYNGEERAKGNILERFSAQQFPDLHSELNLSSLELGDSALYFCASSSGTGVGVTEAFFGQGTRLTVV.

This chain links TRBV10-3 with TRBJ1-1; tentatively, D is TRBD1 (6 bases). The V gene's germline CDR1 is ENHRY and CDR2 SYGVKD. The CDR3 loop spans 13 amino acids. The V gene lost 6 bases and the J gene lost 2 bases, with 10 bases spanning the gap. CDR3: CAIRQQGNTEAFF. In nucleotides, the CDR3 is TGTGCCATCAGACAACAGGGTAACACTGAAGCTTTCTTT.

This chain connects TRBV18 to TRBJ1-1; TRBD1 agrees at 7 bases. With 3 bases clipped from V and 0 bases from J, the junction kept 13 bases outside the gene matches. The CDR3 totals 18 residues. Germline V gene data show CDR1 as KGHSH and CDR2 as LQKENI. The CDR3 region has the DNA TGTGCCAGCTCACCGCGACAGGGCCGCAAACCCATGAACACTGAAGCTTTCTTT. Protein product: CASSPRQGRKPMNTEAFF.

The CDR3 reads CASSLARRPNEGETQYF. The CDR3, as DNA: TGTGCCAGCAGCTTGGCCAGGCGTCCTAACGAGGGAGAGACCCAGTACTTC. The chain carries TRBV5-4 and TRBJ2-5; a weak D match, TRBD2 (5 bases). The V end was cut by 0 bases, the J end by 4 bases, with 19 bases between. The CDR3 is 17 residues long. Germline lookup yields CDR1 SGHNT and CDR2 YYREEE (reference sequence).

The rearrangement uses TRBV7-2 and TRBJ1-5, with 8 bases identical to TRBD1. This CDR3 has 15 amino acids. The V segment lost 2 bases and the J segment 0 bases; nucleotides outside the gene matches: 0. The germline V gene encodes CDR1 SGHTA and CDR2 FQGNSA. The CDR3 loop is CASSLQGASNQPQHF. CDR3 in DNA: TGTGCCAGCAGCTTACAGGGGGCTAGCAATCAGCCCCAGCATTTT. The full variable domain, completed using reference TRBV7-2 and TRBJ1-5, is GAGVSQSPSNKVTEKGKDVELRCDPISGHTALYWYRQSLGQGLEFLIYFQGNSAPDKSGLPSDRFSAERTGGSVSTLTIQRTQQEDSAVYLCASSLQGASNQPQHFGDGTRLSIL.

This chain uses TRBV10-3 with TRBJ2-2, with 9 bases aligning to TRBD1. This CDR3 region has 18 residues. Trimming took 7 bases from V and 2 from J; bases not matched to a gene: 14. Germline assignment: CDR1 ENHRY and CDR2 SYGVKD. The CDR3, as DNA: TGTGCCATCACGAAAATCAGACCGGGACAGGGCAACACCGGGGAGCTGTTTTTT. Translating gives CAITKIRPGQGNTGELFF.

CDR3 sequence reads: CASGQGGTNTQYF. The CDR3 DNA reads TGTGCCAGCGGACAGGGGGGGACCAATACGCAGTATTTT. The chain carries TRBV7-9 and TRBJ2-3, with 10 bases fitting TRBD1. From germline, CDR1 is SEHNR and CDR2 FQNEAQ (reference sequence). The CDR3 contains 13 residues. The V and J ends lost 8 bases and 7 bases, in that order; junction bases with no gene match: 6.

The chain has TRBV5-4 and TRBJ2-1; 9 nucleotides match TRBD1. The CDR3 loop spans 16 amino acids. Germline values: CDR1 SGHNT, CDR2 YYREEE (reference sequence). The J segment lost 3 bases and the V segment lost 5 bases, leaving 9 bases of the junction unmatched. CDR3 in DNA: TGTGCCAGCAGGCAAGCACCGGACAGGGGCTACAATGAGCAGTTCTTC. This codes for CASRQAPDRGYNEQFF.

The chain recombines TRBV30 with TRBJ2-6, with D maybe TRBD1 (6 bases). CDR1 and CDR2 (germline): GTSNPN, SVGIG (reference sequence). The CDR3 has 18 amino acids. V shed 3 bases and J shed 0 bases, with 18 bases lying between them. The CDR3 is CAWRYRGQLRSGANVLTF. The CDR3 DNA reads TGTGCCTGGAGATATAGGGGACAACTACGCTCTGGGGCCAACGTCCTGACTTTC.

This clone has a single count. The chain has TRBV18 and TRBJ2-3, with 8 bases that match TRBD2. V gave up 0 bases and J gave up 5 bases; unmatched junction bases: 7. Germline V gene lookup returns CDR1 KGHSH and CDR2 LQKENI. This CDR3 comprises 16 residues. CDR3 in DNA: TGTGCCAGCTCACCACCGGACGGGGGGGCCGTAGATACGCAGTATTTT. This sequence encodes CASSPPDGGAVDTQYF. The full variable domain, rest sourced from reference TRBV18 and TRBJ2-3, is NAGVMQNPRHLVRRRGQEARLRCSPMKGHSHVYWYRQLPEEGLKFMVYLQKENIIDESGMPKERFSAEFPKEGPSILRIQQVVRGDSAAYFCASSPPDGGAVDTQYFGPGTRLTVL.

V gene TRBV28 combines with J gene TRBJ2-5; D gene unclear. CDR1 and CDR2 from the germline V gene are MDHEN and SYDVKM. V lost 3 bases to trimming and J lost 5 bases, with 16 bases between them. CDR3 length: 15 residues. CDR3 bases: TGTGCCAGCAGTTTCCTGGGCAGGCAGGCGGAGACCCAGTACTTC. The encoded protein is CASSFLGRQAETQYF.

The chain links TRBV7-2 to TRBJ1-2, with 9 bases lining up with TRBD1. In germline, CDR1 is SGHTA, CDR2 FQGNSA. The CDR3 sequence is 16 residues long. V lost 1 base and J lost 1; bases outside the gene matches: 4. CDR3 amino acids: CASSLVTGGLNYGYTF. In DNA form, the CDR3 reads TGTGCCAGCAGCTTAGTTACAGGGGGCCTTAACTATGGCTACACCTTC.

The chain is built from TRBV11-2 and TRBJ1-2; 12 nucleotides line up with TRBD1. Per the germline V gene, CDR1 is SGHAT and CDR2 is FQNNGV. The CDR3 runs to 15 residues. V lost 5 bases to trimming and J lost 8 bases; unmatched junction nucleotides: 9. The CDR3: CASSPPGTGGQGYTF. The CDR3 bases are TGTGCCAGCAGCCCACCCGGGACAGGGGGCCAAGGCTACACCTTC.

V usage is TRBV9 and J usage is TRBJ2-7; the match to TRBD2 covers 7 bases. This CDR3 has 16 amino acids. CDR1 is SGDLS, CDR2 YYNGEE, per germline. V was pared by 4 bases and J by 6 bases, with 16 bases of the junction left unmatched. Written as DNA, the CDR3 is TGTGCCAGCAGCCCTGGGGGGGACGTCTTCCCCAGCGAGCAGTACTTC. Its protein is CASSPGGDVFPSEQYF.

The CDR3 coding sequence is TGTGCCAGCAGCACCCGGGACAGGGTGTACGAGCAGTACTTC. Amino acid sequence: CASSTRDRVYEQYF. The rearrangement joins TRBV13 to TRBJ2-7, with 9 bases identical to TRBD1. This CDR3 spans 14 amino acids. J gave up 4 bases and V 5 bases, and 6 bases lay outside the gene matches. CDR1 and CDR2 (germline): PRHDT, FYEKMQ (reference sequence). Combining the CDR3 with reference TRBV13 and TRBJ2-7 gives the whole variable domain AAGVIQSPRHLIKEKRETATLKCYPIPRHDTVYWYQQGPGQDPQFLISFYEKMQSDKGSIPDRFSAQQFSDYHSELNMSSLELGDSALYFCASSTRDRVYEQYFGPGTRLTVT.

This chain links TRBV7-3 with TRBJ2-1, with 8 positions matching TRBD2. Unmatched junction bases numbered 7, after V lost 1 base and J lost 5 bases. Germline V lookup: CDR1 SGHTA, CDR2 FQGTGA. The CDR3 loop spans 16 amino acids. CDR3 region: CASSLRPGRADNEQFF. The CDR3 coding sequence is TGTGCCAGCAGCTTAAGGCCCGGGAGGGCCGACAATGAGCAGTTCTTC.

This chain links TRBV6-5 with TRBJ1-4; D is possibly TRBD1 (6 bases). CDR1 is MNHEY and CDR2 is SVGAGI in the germline V gene. Between the trimmed V and J ends, which lost 6 bases and 8 bases, there was a span of 10 bases. The CDR3 is made up of 12 amino acids. The CDR3 loop reads CASRSQGEKLFF. CDR3 sequence (DNA): TGTGCCAGCAGATCTCAGGGGGAAAAACTGTTTTTT.

The rearrangement joins TRBV7-2 to TRBJ2-1; no clear D gene. This CDR3 comprises 15 residues. Germline values: CDR1 SGHTA, CDR2 FQGNSA. V shed 3 bases and J shed 9 bases, with 18 bases lying between them. The CDR3 coding sequence is TGTGCCAGCAGCTTGGTTGGAGAGGCCCGAGGTGAGCAGTTCTTC. Translated, it gives CASSLVGEARGEQFF.

The chain links TRBV10-1 to TRBJ2-1; TRBD1 aligns across 12 bases. Germline V lookup: CDR1 WNHNN, CDR2 SYGVQD (reference sequence). This CDR3 is built from 18 residues. Trimming cost V 10 bases and J 0 bases; bases outside gene matches: 13. The CDR3 DNA reads TGCGCCATGCCCTTCCGGGACAGGGGGCTGAGCTCCTACAATGAGCAGTTCTTC. This sequence encodes CAMPFRDRGLSSYNEQFF.

A few counts support this clone. The chain employs TRBV2 and TRBJ2-3; TRBD2 matches 10 bases. CDR1 SNHLY and CDR2 FYNNEI come from the germline V gene. The CDR3 runs 15 residues. The junction had 11 bases not matched to a gene; V was cut back by 8 bases and J by 6 bases. CDR3 nucleotides: TGTGCCAGCCACGACAAGCGGGGGGGCCGGGATACGCAGTATTTT. This sequence encodes CASHDKRGGRDTQYF. Full variable domain (remainder filled in from reference TRBV2 and TRBJ2-3): EPEVTQTPSHQVTQMGQEVILRCVPISNHLYFYWYRQILGQKVEFLVSFYNNEISEKSEIFDDQFSVERPDGSNFTLKIRSTKLEDSAMYFCASHDKRGGRDTQYFGPGTRLTVL.

This sequence joins TRBV6-1 and TRBJ1-2, with TRBD1 identical over 8 bases. Unmatched junction bases numbered 5, after V lost 0 bases and J lost 2 bases. The CDR3 has 16 residues. The V gene's germline CDR1 is MNHNS and CDR2 SASEGT. CDR3 DNA: TGTGCCAGCAGTGAAGCGGTCCGGGACAGGAACTATGGCTACACCTTC. Translating gives CASSEAVRDRNYGYTF.

This chain joins TRBV5-6 and TRBJ1-5, with 9 bases identical to TRBD1. CDR3 length equals 16 residues. Germline CDR1 and CDR2: SGHDT and YYEEEE. V shed 3 bases, J shed 3 bases, and the junction held 7 bases outside the gene matches. The CDR3 spells CASSSYGDRDNQPQHF. CDR3 coding DNA: TGTGCCAGCAGCTCATACGGGGACAGGGACAATCAGCCCCAGCATTTT.

This clone has a single count. The chain recombines TRBV13 with TRBJ2-7; TRBD2 aligns across 7 bases. The trim removed 8 bases at V and 7 bases at J, leaving 11 bases unmatched. The CDR3 totals 13 residues. CDR1 is PRHDT and CDR2 is FYEKMQ in the germline V gene (reference sequence). CDR3 residues: CASGAGETREQYF. CDR3 coding DNA: TGTGCCAGCGGTGCGGGAGAGACAAGGGAGCAGTACTTC. The variable domain in full, with the rest retrieved from reference TRBV13 and TRBJ2-7, is AAGVIQSPRHLIKEKRETATLKCYPIPRHDTVYWYQQGPGQDPQFLISFYEKMQSDKGSIPDRFSAQQFSDYHSELNMSSLELGDSALYFCASGAGETREQYFGPGTRLTVT.

Here the CDR3 reads CASSLAQGIAYEQYF. The CDR3 DNA reads as TGCGCCAGCAGCTTGGCCCAGGGGATTGCCTACGAGCAGTACTTC. This chain joins TRBV5-1 and TRBJ2-7; D might be TRBD1 (6 bases). CDR3 size: 15 residues. The V and J ends lost 0 bases and 2 bases respectively, with 12 bases between them. Germline V lookup: CDR1 SGHRS, CDR2 YFSETQ.

The chain employs TRBV5-1 and TRBJ2-1; TRBD1 agrees at 7 bases. The CDR3 extends over 17 amino acids. From germline, CDR1 is SGHRS and CDR2 YFSETQ. V was pared by 4 bases and J by 4 bases, with 14 bases of the junction left unmatched. The CDR3 region has the DNA TGCGCCAGCAGCCCGCGACAGGGCTCCATTAATTACAATGAGCAGTTCTTC. Its translation is CASSPRQGSINYNEQFF. Supplemented by reference TRBV5-1 and TRBJ2-1, the full variable domain reads KAGVTQTPRYLIKTRGQQVTLSCSPISGHRSVSWYQQTPGQGLQFLFEYFSETQRNKGNFPGRFSGRQFSNSRSEMNVSTLELGDSALYLCASSPRQGSINYNEQFFGPGTRLTVL.

The CDR3 sequence: CASSLDRYGYTF. The CDR3 DNA reads TGTGCCAGCAGCTTAGACCGGTACGGCTACACCTTC. The chain has TRBV7-9 and TRBJ1-2; D ambiguous. Germline-derived CDR1 and CDR2 are SEHNR and FQNEAQ (reference sequence). V gave up 1 base and J gave up 8 bases, with 8 bases separating them. This CDR3 spans 12 amino acids.

The chain links TRBV6-5 to TRBJ1-1; D is possibly TRBD1 (6 bases). The germline V and J ends were trimmed by 6 bases and 1 base, with 12 bases remaining between them. Germline CDR1 is MNHEY and CDR2 is SVGAGI. The CDR3 is 14 amino acids. For the CDR3, the DNA is TGTGCCAGCAGGCCGGGACAACAGAACACTGAAGCTTTCTTT. Its translation: CASRPGQQNTEAFF.

The chain recombines TRBV2 with TRBJ2-1; TRBD2 matches at 10 bases. The CDR3 consists of 15 residues. After removal of 7 bases from V and 7 bases from J, the junction contained 10 bases not matched to a gene. Germline CDR1 and CDR2: SNHLY and FYNNEI. The CDR3 coding sequence is TGTGCCAGCATGGCGGAGCGGGGGGGTGTGAATGAGCAGTTCTTC. Translated: CASMAERGGVNEQFF.

The chain couples TRBV9 to TRBJ2-1, with 9 bases matching TRBD1. The CDR3 is made up of 16 amino acids. The junction had 10 bases not matched to a gene; V was cut back by 3 bases and J by 6 bases. CDR1 SGDLS and CDR2 YYNGEE come from the germline V gene. The CDR3 loop reads CASSGDPGQGFNEQFF. CDR3 sequence (DNA): TGTGCCAGCAGCGGAGATCCGGGACAGGGCTTCAATGAGCAGTTCTTC.